Each of the 25 T cell receptor beta chains below was sequenced from the same sample in a study of spatial heterogeneity in lung cancer. One entry per CDR3 protein results from TCRdb running MiXCR on the 5' RACE reads. The table has tens of thousands of distinct CDR3 sequences, around 9.6% seen once. Time point here: blood at routine non-recurrence follow-up after resection. Sequencing used PBMCs, obtained at follow-up. The receptor set was obtained from a male donor with early-stage non-small cell lung cancer.

The gene calls are TRBV29-1 and TRBJ2-3; 9 nucleotides align to TRBD1. CDR1 and CDR2 from the germline V gene are SQVTM and ANQGSEA. V gave up 7 bases and J gave up 5 bases; unmatched junction bases: 4. The CDR3 sequence is 12 residues long. The CDR3 region is CSARQGEDTQYF. The CDR3 bases are TGCAGCGCCCGACAGGGGGAAGATACGCAGTATTTT.

Only a few counts were recorded for this clonotype. The chain joins TRBV25-1 to TRBJ2-1; 10 bases are shared with TRBD2. The CDR3 is 14 amino acids. Per the germline V gene, CDR1 is MGHDK and CDR2 is SYGVNS. Unmatched junction bases numbered 6, after V lost 4 bases and J lost 9 bases. The DNA for the CDR3 is TGTGCCAGCAGTGGAGCGGGGGGGCATGGTGAGCAGTTCTTC. Translated, it gives CASSGAGGHGEQFF.

This clonotype was seen many times. The J gene is TRBJ2-3, the V gene TRBV11-2; 7 bases are a match to TRBD1. V shed 5 bases and J 0 bases; nucleotides not matched to a gene: 8. This CDR3 contains 16 residues. CDR1 SGHAT and CDR2 FQNNGV come from the germline V gene. For the CDR3, the DNA is TGTGCCAGCAGCCCGAGGACAGGCTCTAGCACAGATACGCAGTATTTT. Protein sequence: CASSPRTGSSTDTQYF.

With respect to this clonotype: This may be a read error, as it is one base from a much larger clone. The chain employs TRBV20-1 and TRBJ2-2; TRBD2 is a possible D gene (6 bases). There are 13 residues in the CDR3. Germline CDR1 and CDR2: DFQATT and SNEGSKA (reference sequence). The CDR3 here is CSARAGNTGGLFF. In DNA form, the CDR3 reads TGCAGTGCTAGAGCGGGGAACACCGGGGGGCTGTTTTTT.

The sample holds a few counts of this clonotype. V is TRBV6-2 or TRBV6-3 and J is TRBJ2-1, with no clear D. CDR1 and CDR2 (germline): MNHEY, SVGEGT. V gave up 5 bases and J gave up 7 bases, with 15 bases separating them. CDR3 size: 14 residues. The CDR3 sequence: CASSQWTALNEQFF. CDR3 nucleotides: TGTGCCAGCAGTCAGTGGACCGCTTTGAATGAGCAGTTCTTC.

The chain is built from TRBV29-1 and TRBJ1-5; D gene unclear. CDR1 and CDR2 (germline): SQVTM, ANQGSEA. Trimming left V 5 bases short and J 4 bases short, with 9 bases between. CDR3 size: 12 residues. The CDR3 region has the DNA TGCAGCGTTCAGGACGAAAATCAGCCCCAGCATTTT. Protein: CSVQDENQPQHF.

This clonotype was recorded many times. The chain joins TRBV24-1 to TRBJ2-2, with TRBD1 matching over 8 bases. With 3 bases clipped from V and 1 base from J, the junction kept 6 bases outside the gene matches. In germline, CDR1 is KGHDR, CDR2 SFDVKD. This CDR3 has 17 residues. In DNA, the CDR3 is TGTGCCACCAGTGATCACCGGACAGGGTTGAACACCGGGGAGCTGTTTTTT. It codes for CATSDHRTGLNTGELFF.

The sample holds a few counts of this clonotype. This chain uses TRBV7-9 with TRBJ2-2, with TRBD2 as a possible D gene (5 bases). Germline assignment: CDR1 SEHNR and CDR2 FQNEAQ (reference sequence). The ends were cut back, 7 bases at V and 3 bases at J, with 9 bases in the middle. The CDR3 is 13 residues long. CDR3 sequence reads: CASKLGHTGELFF. In nucleotides, the CDR3 is TGTGCCAGCAAACTAGGACACACCGGGGAGCTGTTTTTT.

This clonotype was counted only a few times. The chain employs TRBV25-1 and TRBJ1-4; 7 bases match TRBD1. The length of the CDR3 is 12 residues. With V trimmed by 6 bases and J by 8 bases, 3 bases remained unmatched. In germline, CDR1 is MGHDK, CDR2 SYGVNS. Written as DNA, the CDR3 is TGTGCCAGCAGGAGGGGGCGCGAAAAACTGTTTTTT. Its protein is CASRRGREKLFF.

The V gene is TRBV6-2 or TRBV6-3, the J gene TRBJ2-2, with D perhaps being TRBD1 or TRBD2 (5 bases each). Germline values: CDR1 MNHEY, CDR2 SVGEGT. This CDR3 contains 14 residues. Trimming shortened V by 3 bases and J by 2 bases, and 7 bases separated the two germline ends. CDR3 protein: CASSYWDNTGELFF. CDR3 in DNA: TGTGCCAGCAGTTATTGGGACAACACCGGGGAGCTGTTTTTT.

This clonotype was recorded many times. This rearrangement joins TRBV20-1 to TRBJ2-1, with D possibly being TRBD2 (5 bases). V lost 0 bases, J lost 3 bases, and 6 bases lay in between. Per the germline V gene, CDR1 is DFQATT and CDR2 is SNEGSKA (reference sequence). The CDR3 consists of 13 residues. The DNA for the CDR3 is TGCAGTGCTAGAGAACTAGTCTACAATGAGCAGTTCTTC. Translating it yields CSARELVYNEQFF.

This clonotype was counted many times. CDR3 coding DNA: TGTGCCAGCTCACCGGGGAGGGGCAATCATTCACCCCTCCACTTT. Translation: CASSPGRGNHSPLHF. This rearrangement joins TRBV18 to TRBJ1-6; tentative D call: TRBD1 (5 bases). This CDR3 spans 15 amino acids. CDR1 and CDR2 (germline): KGHSH, LQKENI. The V gene lost 3 bases and the J gene lost 8 bases, with 14 bases spanning the gap. The full variable domain, with the rest looked up from reference TRBV18 and TRBJ1-6, is NAGVMQNPRHLVRRRGQEARLRCSPMKGHSHVYWYRQLPEEGLKFMVYLQKENIIDESGMPKERFSAEFPKEGPSILRIQQVVRGDSAAYFCASSPGRGNHSPLHFGNGTRLTVT.

This clonotype came up a few times. Relative to the germline gene, one junction end is altered; a read error may explain this. J is TRBJ1-4 and V is TRBV4-3; D gene ambiguous. This CDR3 contains 14 residues. Per germline, CDR1 LGHNA and CDR2 YSLEER. This CDR3 is CASSQERPNEKLFF. CDR3 nucleotides: TGCGCCAGCAGTCAAGAGAGACCTAATGAAAAACTGTTTTTT.

This clonotype was found many times. The V gene is TRBV12-3 or TRBV12-4, the J gene TRBJ2-7; a possible D gene is TRBD1 (5 bases). Trimming stripped 2 bases from V and 0 bases from J, with 11 bases between. The CDR3 has 15 residues. The CDR3 DNA is TGTGCCAGCAGTTTAATGGCAGGGAACTCCTACGAGCAGTACTTC. It specifies CASSLMAGNSYEQYF.

The sample holds many counts of this clonotype. The genes are TRBV28 and TRBJ1-3; no clear D. This CDR3 is 12 amino acids long. Trimming stripped 2 bases from V and 2 bases from J, with 1 base between. Germline CDR1 and CDR2: MDHEN and SYDVKM. Here the CDR3 reads CASSLPGNTIYF. The CDR3 DNA sequence: TGTGCCAGCAGTTTACCTGGAAACACCATATATTTT.

Concerning this clonotype: A much larger clone differs by one base, so this may be a read error. J is TRBJ2-6 and V is TRBV7-9, with 10 nucleotides matching TRBD1. CDR1 is SEHNR and CDR2 is FQNEAQ in the germline V gene (reference sequence). This CDR3 has 14 amino acids. CDR3 in amino acids: CAGTGVSGAYVLTF. As DNA, the CDR3 is TGTGCCGGGACAGGGGTCTCTGGGGCCTACGTCCTGACTTTC.

The table lists this clonotype with many counts. The V and J genes are TRBV20-1 and TRBJ2-1; a possible D gene is TRBD1 (5 bases). CDR1 and CDR2 (germline): DFQATT, SNEGSKA (reference sequence). This CDR3 spans 14 amino acids. The V gene lost 7 bases and the J gene lost 1 base, with 14 bases spanning the gap. CDR3 nucleotide sequence: TGCAGTGTTCCCGACAGTCTTTCCTACAATGAGCAGTTCTTC. This sequence encodes CSVPDSLSYNEQFF.

This clonotype was seen repeatedly, ten times or more. This chain joins TRBV28 and TRBJ2-1; possibly TRBD2 for D (6 bases). V was pared by 5 bases and J by 7 bases, with 15 bases between. The CDR3 covers 14 residues. Germline V CDR1 and CDR2: MDHEN, SYDVKM. The CDR3 nucleotides are TGTGCCAGCAGTCTTTTGGCGGGGCAGAATGAGCAGTTCTTC. It specifies CASSLLAGQNEQFF.

The chain joins TRBV7-2 to TRBJ2-1; 7 bases fit TRBD2. This CDR3 spans 16 amino acids. V trimming: 5 bases; J trimming: 6 bases; junction bases outside the gene matches: 13. CDR1 SGHTA and CDR2 FQGNSA come from the germline V gene. CDR3 sequence: CASSRSPTGGSNEQFF. The CDR3 DNA reads as TGTGCCAGCAGCCGTTCCCCAACGGGGGGTAGCAATGAGCAGTTCTTC.

This clonotype was recorded at least ten times. The gene calls are TRBV7-2 and TRBJ1-2, with 7 bases identical to TRBD1. With V trimmed by 1 base and J by 3 bases, 5 bases remained unmatched. The CDR3 runs 15 residues. CDR1 and CDR2 (germline): SGHTA, FQGNSA. CDR3 in DNA: TGTGCCAGCAGCTTAGGAGGGACAGCCGACTATGGCTACACCTTC. Its protein product is CASSLGGTADYGYTF.

This chain links TRBV20-1 with TRBJ2-7, with D possibly being TRBD1 (6 bases). Trimming removed 1 base from V and 4 bases from J, with 11 bases in between. The CDR3 extends over 13 amino acids. Per the germline V gene, CDR1 is DFQATT and CDR2 is SNEGSKA (reference sequence). CDR3 bases: TGCAGTGCTAGAGCACGGACAGAGTACGAGCAGTACTTC. Amino acids: CSARARTEYEQYF.

The sample holds a few counts of this clonotype. This chain connects TRBV5-1 to TRBJ2-2, with D hard to call. Germline CDR1 SGHRS, CDR2 YFSETQ. V was trimmed by 1 base and J by 5 bases, leaving 9 bases between them. There are 14 residues in the CDR3. DNA of the CDR3: TGCGCCAGCAGCTTGCAGAGTCTTACCGGGGAGCTGTTTTTT. Its protein product is CASSLQSLTGELFF. Full variable domain (outside the CDR3, taken from reference TRBV5-1 and TRBJ2-2): KAGVTQTPRYLIKTRGQQVTLSCSPISGHRSVSWYQQTPGQGLQFLFEYFSETQRNKGNFPGRFSGRQFSNSRSEMNVSTLELGDSALYLCASSLQSLTGELFFGEGSRLTVL.

This chain joins TRBV7-2 and TRBJ1-6, with 7 bases identical to TRBD1. Germline-derived CDR1 and CDR2 are SGHTA and FQGNSA. The CDR3 is made up of 13 amino acids. The trim removed 10 bases at V and 6 bases at J, leaving 6 bases unmatched. As DNA, the CDR3 is TGTGCCACCGCGACAGGGACTAATTCACCCCTCCACTTT. Translating gives CATATGTNSPLHF.

This clonotype has ten or more counts. The rearrangement joins TRBV18 to TRBJ2-7, with TRBD1 identical over 10 bases. The V gene end was trimmed by 3 bases and the J gene end by 3 bases; junction bases not matched to a gene: 8. Germline V gives CDR1 KGHSH, CDR2 LQKENI. The CDR3 sequence is 16 residues long. The CDR3 loop is CASSPPGTGVLYEQYF. In DNA, the CDR3 is TGTGCCAGCTCACCCCCCGGGACAGGGGTGCTCTACGAGCAGTACTTC.

This clonotype was seen many times. This chain joins TRBV3-1 and TRBJ2-1; 8 nucleotides match TRBD1. Trimming at V came to 4 bases and at J to 9 bases, leaving 11 bases not matched to a gene. The germline CDR1 and CDR2 sequences are LGHDT and YNNKEL (reference sequence). The CDR3 is made up of 15 amino acids. CDR3: CASSPNNAGGVEQFF. The CDR3 bases are TGTGCCAGCAGCCCCAACAACGCAGGGGGCGTTGAGCAGTTCTTC.